This T cell receptor (beta chain) was profiled in a study of blood T cell repertoires in COVID-19. Some clones are missing from TCRdb's copy, which holds only in-frame ones; the method was immunoSEQ multiplex PCR. The sample shows 400,000 or so clones, around 89% of them seen only once. Sequenced: PBMCs or T cells enriched from blood (not recorded which). The TCR originated in a man in his thirties or forties who had recovered from COVID-19.

Here the CDR3 reads CASSRGRMGETQYF. The CDR3 coding sequence is TGTGCCAGCAGCCGCGGGAGAATGGGGGAGACCCAGTACTTC. J is TRBJ2-5 and V is TRBV13; TRBD2 matches 7 bases. The germline V gene encodes CDR1 PRHDT and CDR2 FYEKMQ (reference sequence). The ends lost 5 bases at V and 5 bases at J; junction bases unmatched: 8. The CDR3 extends over 14 amino acids.